The 4 T cell receptor beta chains in this list originate from one sample, sequenced in a study of blood T cell repertoires in COVID-19. Clones were sequenced by immunoSEQ multiplex PCR, and TCRdb holds only the in-frame ones, with some missing. This table holds about 92,000 clones, 85% found once. The material sequenced was peripheral blood. These receptors all come from a man of 80 years or more with acute or convalescent COVID-19.

The rearrangement joins TRBV19 to TRBJ1-1; 7 bases match TRBD1. V was pared by 7 bases and J by 2 bases, with 7 bases of the junction left unmatched. This CDR3 comprises 14 residues. Germline CDR1 and CDR2: LNHDA and SQIVND (reference sequence). The CDR3 here is CASTLTGSNTEAFF. Written as DNA, the CDR3 is TGTGCCAGTACTTTGACAGGGAGCAACACTGAAGCTTTCTTT.

This clone was counted once. The V call is TRBV5-5, the J call TRBJ1-4; D unclear. V gave up 0 bases and J gave up 10 bases, with 4 bases separating them. Germline CDR1 is SGHKS and CDR2 is YYEKEE (reference sequence). The CDR3 length is 11 residues. The CDR3 loop is CASSLARKLFF. In nucleotides, the CDR3 is TGTGCCAGCAGCTTGGCCAGAAAACTGTTTTTT.

V and J are TRBV3-1 (or the pseudogene TRBV3-2) and TRBJ1-6, with 10 bases identical to TRBD1. V shed 1 base and J 3 bases; nucleotides not matched to a gene: 9. CDR1 is LGHDT and CDR2 is YNNKEL in the germline V gene (reference sequence). This CDR3 has 19 amino acids. The CDR3 bases are TGTGCCAGCAGCCAAGTAAGCTTTTGGGACAGGGGCTATAATTCACCCCTCCACTTT. It codes for CASSQVSFWDRGYNSPLHF.

V usage is TRBV27 and J usage is TRBJ1-1; D not certain. The germline V gene has CDR1 MNHEY and CDR2 SMNVEV (reference sequence). V was shortened by 5 bases and J by 3 bases, with 10 bases between the two germline ends. The CDR3 is made up of 13 amino acids. CDR3 sequence: CASSIEADTEAFF. CDR3 nucleotide sequence: TGTGCCAGCAGTATAGAAGCGGACACTGAAGCTTTCTTT.